The 9 T cell receptor beta chains given below trace back to one sample, sequenced in a study of cytomegalovirus exposure and HLA in healthy donors. Use of 60 Vbeta and 13 Jbeta primers characterized the PCR. The table came from immunoSEQ multiplex PCR; TCRdb's copy has only in-frame clones and leaves some out. Altogether over 95,000 clones are present, about 70% being singletons, with the ten largest covering approximately 2%. Sequenced input: PBMCs. The source of these receptors is a human donor in good health.

This chain links TRBV7-6 with TRBJ2-2; 7 bases agree with TRBD1. Germline CDR1 SGHVS, CDR2 FNYEAQ. The CDR3 length is 14 residues. Trimming at V came to 2 bases and at J to 5 bases, leaving 2 bases not matched to a gene. The CDR3 DNA follows: TGTGCCAGCAGCTTAATACAGGGGACCGGGGAGCTGTTTTTT. Protein product: CASSLIQGTGELFF.

The CDR3 is CSVDEGARGYTF. CDR3 DNA: TGCAGCGTTGATGAGGGGGCGCGCGGCTACACCTTC. The rearrangement links TRBV29-1 to TRBJ1-2, with TRBD1 matching over 7 bases. The CDR3 is made up of 12 amino acids. Germline lookup yields CDR1 SQVTM and CDR2 ANQGSEA. Losses at the gene ends were 3 bases for V and 8 bases for J; bases not matched to a gene: 6.

The gene calls are TRBV4-2 and TRBJ2-2, with 10 bases that match TRBD1. V lost 4 bases and J lost 7; bases outside the gene matches: 15. The CDR3 totals 18 residues. The germline CDR1 and CDR2 sequences are LGHNA and YNFKEQ. CDR3 amino acids: CASSPGAWGGQGHGELFF. CDR3 DNA sequence: TGTGCCAGCAGCCCAGGAGCCTGGGGGGGACAGGGGCACGGGGAGCTGTTTTTT.

This clone was recorded a few times. This specimen includes other DNA sequences encoding the same CDR3. The chain is built from TRBV29-1 and TRBJ2-5, with TRBD1 identical over 7 bases. This CDR3 has 13 amino acids. The V gene end was trimmed by 4 bases and the J gene end by 2 bases; junction bases not matched to a gene: 4. From germline, CDR1 is SQVTM and CDR2 ANQGSEA. The CDR3 nucleotides are TGCAGCGTTGGTCGGGACAGTCAAGAGACCCAGTACTTC. Translation gives CSVGRDSQETQYF.

V gene TRBV10-3 combines with J gene TRBJ2-3, with 14 positions matching TRBD2. Germline V CDR1 and CDR2: ENHRY, SYGVKD. The CDR3 is 17 amino acids. V lost 6 bases and J lost 2; bases outside the gene matches: 7. This CDR3 is CAISAGTSGSLTDTQYF. CDR3 sequence (DNA): TGTGCCATCAGCGCAGGGACTAGCGGGAGCCTCACAGATACGCAGTATTTT.

The CDR3 region has the DNA TGTGCCAGCAGTTACTCCGGGACAGGGTTGGTCAATGAGCAGTTCTTC. This encodes CASSYSGTGLVNEQFF. V usage is TRBV6-6 and J usage is TRBJ2-1, with 9 bases lining up with TRBD1. The CDR3 is 16 amino acids. With 0 bases clipped from V and 6 bases from J, the junction kept 6 bases outside the gene matches. Germline CDR1 reads MNHNY; CDR2 reads SVGAGI (reference sequence).

This clone has more than one count but fewer than ten. The rearrangement joins TRBV7-9 to TRBJ2-1; 14 bases are a match to TRBD2. Germline V CDR1 and CDR2: SEHNR, FQNEAQ (reference sequence). The CDR3 contains 18 residues. With V trimmed by 1 base and J by 5 bases, 7 bases remained unmatched. The CDR3 nucleotides read TGTGCCAGCAGCTTAGTGACTAGCGGGAGGGCCTGGGACAATGAGCAGTTCTTC. Amino acid sequence: CASSLVTSGRAWDNEQFF.

The gene calls are TRBV4-3 and TRBJ1-3, with a weak D call TRBD1 (5 bases). The CDR3 length is 16 residues. V gave up 2 bases and J gave up 3 bases, with 14 bases separating them. CDR1 is LGHNA, CDR2 YSLEER, per germline. As DNA, the CDR3 is TGCGCCAGCAGCCAAACGACAGAGAGAGGTGGAAACACCATATATTTT. Translating gives CASSQTTERGGNTIYF.

The rearrangement links TRBV19 to TRBJ2-1, with 8 positions matching TRBD2. The CDR3 length is 15 residues. V trimming: 9 bases; J trimming: 1 base; junction bases outside the gene matches: 8. CDR1 and CDR2 (germline): LNHDA, SQIVND (reference sequence). CDR3 in amino acids: CASRAAGGSYNEQFF. DNA of the CDR3: TGTGCCAGCCGGGCGGCGGGAGGATCCTACAATGAGCAGTTCTTC.